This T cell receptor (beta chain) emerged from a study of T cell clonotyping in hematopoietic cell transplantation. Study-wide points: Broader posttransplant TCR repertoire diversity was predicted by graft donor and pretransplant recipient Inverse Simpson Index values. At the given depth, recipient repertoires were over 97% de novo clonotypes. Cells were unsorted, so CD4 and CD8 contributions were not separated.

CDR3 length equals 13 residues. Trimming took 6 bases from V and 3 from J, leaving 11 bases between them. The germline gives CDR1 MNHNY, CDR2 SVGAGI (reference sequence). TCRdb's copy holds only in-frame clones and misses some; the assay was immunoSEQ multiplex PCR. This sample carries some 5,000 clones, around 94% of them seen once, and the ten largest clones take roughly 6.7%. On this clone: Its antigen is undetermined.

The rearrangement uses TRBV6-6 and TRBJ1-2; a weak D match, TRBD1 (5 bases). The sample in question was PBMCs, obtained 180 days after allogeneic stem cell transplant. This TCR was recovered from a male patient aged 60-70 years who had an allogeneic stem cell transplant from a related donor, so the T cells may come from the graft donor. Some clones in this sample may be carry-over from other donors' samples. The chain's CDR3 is CASRPQGHYGYTF. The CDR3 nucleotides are TGTGCCAGCAGGCCCCAGGGCCACTATGGCTACACCTTC.